A single sample gave rise to the 13 T cell receptor beta chains below, sequenced in a study of blood T cell repertoires in COVID-19. Sequencing used immunoSEQ multiplex PCR; TCRdb keeps in-frame clones, though not all of them. The repertoire holds a few hundred thousand clones, with roughly 87% as singletons. Sequencing was carried out using peripheral blood. These receptors originate from a man in his late teens or twenties with active or convalescent COVID-19.

The chain uses TRBV6-1 and TRBJ2-7, with D tentatively TRBD1 (6 bases). V was pared by 5 bases and J by 7 bases, with 15 bases between. The V gene's germline CDR1 is MNHNS and CDR2 SASEGT. The CDR3 sequence is 13 residues long. This CDR3 is CASSSRGAWEQYF. The CDR3 nucleotides read TGTGCCAGCAGTAGCAGGGGCGCCTGGGAGCAGTACTTC.

The chain couples TRBV13 to TRBJ2-7; D possibly corresponds to TRBD2 (5 bases). The V gene's germline CDR1 is PRHDT and CDR2 FYEKMQ (reference sequence). The CDR3 length is 15 residues. Trimming pared 5 bases from V and 4 bases from J, leaving 18 bases between. The CDR3 coding sequence is TGTGCCAGCAGCAACAGTGAGGGCTCCTGGTACGAGCAGTACTTC. As protein: CASSNSEGSWYEQYF. The whole variable domain, filled in from reference TRBV13 and TRBJ2-7, reads AAGVIQSPRHLIKEKRETATLKCYPIPRHDTVYWYQQGPGQDPQFLISFYEKMQSDKGSIPDRFSAQQFSDYHSELNMSSLELGDSALYFCASSNSEGSWYEQYFGPGTRLTVT.

The V call is TRBV28, the J call TRBJ2-7; TRBD1 agrees at 7 bases. CDR1 is MDHEN, CDR2 SYDVKM, per germline. With V trimmed by 7 bases and J by 2 bases, 5 bases remained unmatched. CDR3 length: 13 amino acids. The CDR3 is CASKGGITYEQYF. The CDR3 coding sequence is TGTGCCAGCAAAGGGGGCATCACCTACGAGCAGTACTTC.

The genes are TRBV24-1 and TRBJ2-3; 9 bases align to TRBD1. Germline loops: CDR1 KGHDR, CDR2 SFDVKD. Germline trimming cut 6 bases from V and 3 bases from J; bases unmatched to any gene: 6. There are 15 residues in the CDR3. CDR3 DNA: TGTGCCACCAGTAAGAGGGACAGGGTTACAGATACGCAGTATTTT. This sequence encodes CATSKRDRVTDTQYF.

The J gene is TRBJ2-7, the V gene TRBV21-1; the table's D gene call, TRBD1, was not cross checked with the DNA. TRBV21-1 is assigned pseudogene status. CDR3 length equals 14 residues. The CDR3 coding sequence is TGTGCCAGCAGCAAGGGCAGCAACGATTGGCAGCAGTACTTC. As protein: CASSKGSNDWQQYF.

This clone was counted once. The chain is built from TRBV7-2 and TRBJ1-6; 9 bases agree with TRBD1. The trim removed 5 bases at V and 10 bases at J, leaving 9 bases unmatched. This CDR3 has 15 residues. Germline V gene sequence: CDR1 SGHTA, CDR2 FQGNSA. This CDR3 is CASSPSGTGYSPLHF. The DNA for the CDR3 is TGTGCCAGCAGCCCATCCGGGACAGGGTACTCACCCCTCCACTTT.

J is TRBJ2-7 and V is TRBV7-8, with D possibly being TRBD1 (6 bases). The germline CDR1 and CDR2 sequences are SGHVS and FQNEAQ. The CDR3 is made up of 17 amino acids. V lost 5 bases and J lost 3, with 23 bases in between. For the CDR3, the DNA is TGTGCCAGCAGCCAGGCTCGTATGGGCAGGGGAGTCTACGAGCAGTACTTC. Translated: CASSQARMGRGVYEQYF.

V and J are TRBV5-1 and TRBJ2-1; the match to TRBD2 covers 10 bases. This CDR3 comprises 16 residues. Germline V gene sequence: CDR1 SGHRS, CDR2 YFSETQ. J lost 4 bases, V lost 4 bases, and 8 bases had no gene match. The CDR3 coding sequence is TGCGCCAGCAGCATCATGACTAGCGGGCTTTACAATGAGCAGTTCTTC. This gives the protein CASSIMTSGLYNEQFF. The entire variable domain, with the rest obtained from reference TRBV5-1 and TRBJ2-1, is as follows: KAGVTQTPRYLIKTRGQQVTLSCSPISGHRSVSWYQQTPGQGLQFLFEYFSETQRNKGNFPGRFSGRQFSNSRSEMNVSTLELGDSALYLCASSIMTSGLYNEQFFGPGTRLTVL.

The chain couples TRBV18 to TRBJ2-5; the D gene is possibly TRBD2 (5 bases). The ends were cut back, 3 bases at V and 5 bases at J, with 7 bases in the middle. This CDR3 comprises 12 residues. From germline, CDR1 is KGHSH and CDR2 LQKENI. CDR3 DNA sequence: TGTGCCAGCTCACCGGAGGCCGAGACCCAGTACTTC. Protein: CASSPEAETQYF.

Regarding this clone: Other DNA sequences from this sample encode an identical CDR3 as well. This chain uses TRBV7-9 with TRBJ1-2, with a possible D match to TRBD1 (5 bases). Trimming shortened V by 1 base and J by 2 bases, and 5 bases separated the two germline ends. The length of the CDR3 is 13 residues. Per germline, CDR1 SEHNR and CDR2 FQNEAQ (reference sequence). In DNA form, the CDR3 reads TGTGCCAGCAGCTTAGGACAGAACTATGGCTACACCTTC. Translation gives CASSLGQNYGYTF.

This clone showed up just once. This chain links TRBV27 with TRBJ1-2; the D gene is possibly TRBD1 (5 bases). Per the germline V gene, CDR1 is MNHEY and CDR2 is SMNVEV (reference sequence). Trimming pared 4 bases from V and 6 bases from J, leaving 21 bases between. There are 16 residues in the CDR3. This CDR3 is CASSSTYSWGKDGYTF. The DNA of the CDR3 is TGTGCCAGCAGTTCAACCTACTCCTGGGGCAAGGATGGCTACACCTTC.

V and J are TRBV19 and TRBJ2-1; D is undetermined. The CDR3 sequence is 12 residues long. The V gene lost 4 bases and the J gene lost 4 bases, with 5 bases spanning the gap. Germline CDR1 and CDR2: LNHDA and SQIVND (reference sequence). As DNA, the CDR3 is TGTGCCAGTAGTACTACTTACAATGAGCAGTTCTTC. Protein sequence: CASSTTYNEQFF.

The rearrangement joins TRBV7-8 to TRBJ2-3; TRBD1 matches at 8 bases. Germline V lookup: CDR1 SGHVS, CDR2 FQNEAQ. The V and J ends lost 3 bases and 4 bases, in that order; junction bases with no gene match: 6. The CDR3 sequence is 15 residues long. CDR3 DNA: TGTGCCAGCAGCTTCGACAGGGGTATCGCAGATACGCAGTATTTT. This codes for CASSFDRGIADTQYF.